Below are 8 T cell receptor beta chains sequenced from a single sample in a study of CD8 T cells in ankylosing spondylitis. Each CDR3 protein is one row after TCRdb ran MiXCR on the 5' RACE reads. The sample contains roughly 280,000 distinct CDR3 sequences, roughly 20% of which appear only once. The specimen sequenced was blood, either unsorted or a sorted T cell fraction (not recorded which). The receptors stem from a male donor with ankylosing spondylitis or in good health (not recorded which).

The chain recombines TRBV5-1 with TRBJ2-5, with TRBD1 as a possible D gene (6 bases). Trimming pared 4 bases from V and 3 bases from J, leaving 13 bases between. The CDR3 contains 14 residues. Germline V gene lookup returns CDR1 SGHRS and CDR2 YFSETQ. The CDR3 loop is CASSPTGQKETQYF. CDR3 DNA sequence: TGCGCCAGCAGCCCCACCGGACAGAAAGAGACCCAGTACTTC. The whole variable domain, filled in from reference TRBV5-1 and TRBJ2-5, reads KAGVTQTPRYLIKTRGQQVTLSCSPISGHRSVSWYQQTPGQGLQFLFEYFSETQRNKGNFPGRFSGRQFSNSRSEMNVSTLELGDSALYLCASSPTGQKETQYFGPGTRLLVL.

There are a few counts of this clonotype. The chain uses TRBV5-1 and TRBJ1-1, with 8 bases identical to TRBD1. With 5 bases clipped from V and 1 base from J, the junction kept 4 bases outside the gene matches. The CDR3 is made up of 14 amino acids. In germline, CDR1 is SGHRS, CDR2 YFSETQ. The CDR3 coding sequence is TGCGCCAGCAGTCCCCAGGGGGCGAACACTGAAGCTTTCTTT. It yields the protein CASSPQGANTEAFF.

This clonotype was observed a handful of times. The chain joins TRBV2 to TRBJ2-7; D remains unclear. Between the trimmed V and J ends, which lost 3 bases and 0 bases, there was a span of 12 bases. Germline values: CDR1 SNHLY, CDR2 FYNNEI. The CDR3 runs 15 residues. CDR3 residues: CASSESIRSSYEQYV. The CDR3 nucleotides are TGTGCCAGCAGTGAGAGCATTAGGAGCTCCTACGAGCAGTACGTC.

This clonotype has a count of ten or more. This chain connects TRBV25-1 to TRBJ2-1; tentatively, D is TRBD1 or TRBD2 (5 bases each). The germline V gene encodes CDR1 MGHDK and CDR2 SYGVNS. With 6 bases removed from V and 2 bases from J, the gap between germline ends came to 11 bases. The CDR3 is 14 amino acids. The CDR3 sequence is CASRWTGPYNEQFF. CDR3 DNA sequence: TGTGCCAGCAGGTGGACGGGACCCTACAATGAGCAGTTCTTC. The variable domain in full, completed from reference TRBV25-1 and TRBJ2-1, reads EADIYQTPRYLVIGTGKKITLECSQTMGHDKMYWYQQDPGMELHLIHYSYGVNSTEKGDLSSESTVSRIRTEHFPLTLESARPSHTSQYLCASRWTGPYNEQFFGPGTRLTVL.

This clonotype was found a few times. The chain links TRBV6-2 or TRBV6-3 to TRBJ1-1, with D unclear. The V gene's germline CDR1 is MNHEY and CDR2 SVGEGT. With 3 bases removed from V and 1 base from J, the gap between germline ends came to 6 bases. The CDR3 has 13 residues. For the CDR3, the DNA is TGTGCCAGCAGTTATGCTGCGAACACTGAAGCTTTCTTT. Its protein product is CASSYAANTEAFF.

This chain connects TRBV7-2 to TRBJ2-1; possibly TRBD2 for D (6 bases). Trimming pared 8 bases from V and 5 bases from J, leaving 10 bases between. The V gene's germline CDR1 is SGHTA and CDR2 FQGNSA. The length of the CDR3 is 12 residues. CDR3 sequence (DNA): TGTGCCAGCGGGAGGAACGACAATGAGCAGTTCTTC. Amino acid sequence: CASGRNDNEQFF.

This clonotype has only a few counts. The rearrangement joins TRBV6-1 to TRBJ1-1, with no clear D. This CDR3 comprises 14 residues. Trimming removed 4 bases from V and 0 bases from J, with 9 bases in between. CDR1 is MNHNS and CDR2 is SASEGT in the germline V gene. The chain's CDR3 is CASSGQGLNTEAFF. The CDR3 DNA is TGTGCCAGCAGTGGTCAAGGGTTGAACACTGAAGCTTTCTTT.

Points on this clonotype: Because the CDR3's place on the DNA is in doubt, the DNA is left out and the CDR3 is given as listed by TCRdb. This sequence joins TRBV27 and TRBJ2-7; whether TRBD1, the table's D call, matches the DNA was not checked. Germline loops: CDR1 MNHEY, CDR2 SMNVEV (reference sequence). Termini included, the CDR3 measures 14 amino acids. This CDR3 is CASSLSSGRGKQYV.